Shown below are 17 T cell receptor beta chains from a single sample sequenced in a study of CD8 T cells in ankylosing spondylitis. Study-wide results and limits: Ankylosing spondylitis blood appeared to be characterized by a TCR beta motif of under ten highly homologous variants.

No antigens are known for them. TCRdb re-called the 5' RACE reads through MiXCR, storing one row per CDR3 protein. Of over 400,000 distinct CDR3 sequences listed, roughly a quarter are singletons. The material sequenced was blood, either unsorted or a sorted T cell fraction (not recorded which). The receptors here all came from a male donor with ankylosing spondylitis.

This clonotype was observed many times. The chain joins TRBV7-8 to TRBJ2-6; 8 bases fit TRBD1. Germline V gene data show CDR1 as SGHVS and CDR2 as FQNEAQ. This CDR3 comprises 18 residues. Trimming at V came to 2 bases and at J to 1 base, leaving 7 bases not matched to a gene. CDR3 residues: CASSLTGGLVSGANVLTF. For the CDR3, the DNA is TGTGCCAGCAGCTTAACAGGGGGACTTGTATCTGGGGCCAACGTCCTGACTTTC.

The chain employs TRBV20-1 and TRBJ2-3; 9 positions agree with TRBD2. With V trimmed by 0 bases and J by 2 bases, 6 bases remained unmatched. Germline CDR1 DFQATT, CDR2 SNEGSKA (reference sequence). The CDR3 extends over 16 amino acids. This CDR3 is CSARDLKGLATDTQYF. CDR3 nucleotide sequence: TGCAGTGCTAGAGATCTGAAGGGACTAGCCACAGATACGCAGTATTTT.

This clonotype occurred many times. The genes are TRBV12-3 or TRBV12-4 and TRBJ1-5; D remains ambiguous. Trimming removed 2 bases at V and 0 bases at J, with 11 bases between. This CDR3 has 16 residues. CDR3 in amino acids: CASSLPTRHSNQPQHF. In DNA form, the CDR3 reads TGTGCCAGCAGTTTACCGACACGGCATAGCAATCAGCCCCAGCATTTT.

The chain has TRBV2 and TRBJ2-7; D is ambiguous. Germline CDR1 reads SNHLY; CDR2 reads FYNNEI. Trimming cost V 11 bases and J 13 bases, with 18 bases left between them. CDR3 length equals 10 residues. CDR3 amino acids: CASVASRRYF. In nucleotides, the CDR3 is TGTGCCTCCGTGGCGTCTCGGCGCTACTTC. The full variable domain, its missing parts supplied by reference TRBV2 and TRBJ2-7, is EPEVTQTPSHQVTQMGQEVILRCVPISNHLYFYWYRQILGQKVEFLVSFYNNEISEKSEIFDDQFSVERPDGSNFTLKIRSTKLEDSAMYFCASVASRRYFGPGTRLTVT.

The V gene is TRBV18, the J gene TRBJ1-3; TRBD1 agrees at 8 bases. The CDR3 contains 17 residues. Germline trimming cut 3 bases from V and 4 bases from J; bases unmatched to any gene: 11. From germline, CDR1 is KGHSH and CDR2 LQKENI. CDR3 sequence (DNA): TGTGCCAGCTCACCCACAGGGGGGAGTAGATCCGGAAACACCATATATTTT. Its translation is CASSPTGGSRSGNTIYF.

The J gene is TRBJ2-4, the V gene TRBV28, with D possibly TRBD2 on 6 matching bases. There are 13 residues in the CDR3. CDR1 MDHEN and CDR2 SYDVKM come from the germline V gene. V was trimmed by 5 bases and J by 7 bases, leaving 12 bases between them. The CDR3 protein is CASSLGTSNIQYF. CDR3 in DNA: TGTGCCAGCAGTCTCGGGACTTCGAACATTCAGTACTTC.

The V call is TRBV4-1, the J call TRBJ2-3, with 10 positions matching TRBD2. This CDR3 is built from 16 residues. V was pared by 4 bases and J by 6 bases, with 10 bases of the junction left unmatched. Germline-derived CDR1 and CDR2 are MGHRA and YSYEKL. The chain's CDR3 is CASSLPSGSSLDTQYF. For the CDR3, the DNA is TGCGCCAGCAGCCTCCCTAGCGGGAGTAGCTTGGATACGCAGTATTTT.

This clonotype was observed a handful of times. This chain joins TRBV29-1 and TRBJ1-5; unclear D gene. The CDR3 runs to 13 residues. Germline CDR1 and CDR2: SQVTM and ANQGSEA. Between the trimmed V and J ends, which lost 4 bases and 7 bases, there was a span of 14 bases. CDR3 DNA: TGCAGCGTTGGCGTGGGGTTAGAACAGCCCCAGCATTTT. Its translation is CSVGVGLEQPQHF.

V gene TRBV5-1 combines with J gene TRBJ2-7, with 14 positions matching TRBD2. Trimming took 4 bases from V and 2 from J; bases not matched to a gene: 5. The CDR3 consists of 16 residues. Germline CDR1 reads SGHRS; CDR2 reads YFSETQ. CDR3 amino acids: CASSLGTSGGPYEQYV. The CDR3 region has the DNA TGCGCCAGCAGCCTCGGGACTAGCGGGGGCCCCTACGAGCAGTACGTC.

The rearrangement uses TRBV5-1 and TRBJ1-1; D is undetermined. CDR1 SGHRS and CDR2 YFSETQ come from the germline V gene. The CDR3 covers 14 residues. The V end was cut by 1 base, the J end by 3 bases, with 10 bases between. In DNA, the CDR3 is TGCGCCAGCAGCTTGTCGAGGCATGACACTGAAGCTTTCTTT. It yields the protein CASSLSRHDTEAFF.

The chain couples TRBV5-1 to TRBJ2-1, with 9 bases matching TRBD2. The CDR3 is made up of 21 amino acids. In germline, CDR1 is SGHRS, CDR2 YFSETQ. V gave up 4 bases and J gave up 0 bases; unmatched junction bases: 20. The CDR3: CASSGAPLAGRWKSSYNEQFF. The DNA for the CDR3 is TGCGCCAGCAGCGGCGCGCCGCTAGCGGGGCGATGGAAAAGCTCCTACAATGAGCAGTTCTTC.

This clonotype occurred many times. This chain connects TRBV5-5 to TRBJ1-1; D is ambiguous. Trimming left V 0 bases short and J 7 bases short, with 13 bases between. The CDR3 loop spans 14 amino acids. Germline V gene lookup returns CDR1 SGHKS and CDR2 YYEKEE (reference sequence). The CDR3 here is CASSLAGGYSEAFF. For the CDR3, the DNA is TGTGCCAGCAGCTTGGCCGGAGGGTATAGTGAAGCTTTCTTT.

This clonotype showed up just a few times. The chain employs TRBV5-5 and TRBJ2-1, with D perhaps TRBD1 (5 bases). CDR3 length: 12 residues. Per the germline V gene, CDR1 is SGHKS and CDR2 is YYEKEE (reference sequence). Trimming cost V 4 bases and J 8 bases, with 10 bases left between them. The CDR3 protein is CASSLRVHEQFF. For the CDR3, the DNA is TGTGCCAGCAGCCTCAGGGTTCATGAGCAGTTCTTC.

This clonotype was counted only a few times. The CDR3 sequence is CATSRDPGLPSDEQFF. CDR3 DNA: TGTGCCACCAGCAGAGATCCGGGACTACCCTCTGATGAGCAGTTCTTC. V and J are TRBV15 and TRBJ2-1; TRBD2 matches at 7 bases. Germline V gene sequence: CDR1 LNHNV, CDR2 YYDKDF (reference sequence). The CDR3 consists of 16 residues. V lost 0 bases to trimming and J lost 8 bases; unmatched junction nucleotides: 10.

This clonotype was counted a few times. The rearrangement links TRBV20-1 to TRBJ2-3, with D perhaps TRBD1 or TRBD2 (5 bases each). CDR1 is DFQATT, CDR2 SNEGSKA, per germline (reference sequence). The CDR3 has 16 residues. V was pared by 5 bases and J by 0 bases, with 18 bases between. DNA of the CDR3: TGCAGTGCTCCGCCTTCGGGGCGGGTCAGCACAGATACGCAGTATTTT. It specifies CSAPPSGRVSTDTQYF.

The sample holds a few counts of this clonotype. J is TRBJ2-3 and V is TRBV11-2, with a tentative D call TRBD2 (5 bases). Germline V CDR1 and CDR2: SGHAT, FQNNGV. The V end lost 3 bases, the J end lost 2 bases, and 15 bases lay between the germline ends. The CDR3 spans 16 residues. CDR3 bases: TGTGCCAGCAGCTTCGACGGCTCGGGGTTCACAGATACGCAGTATTTT. This translates into CASSFDGSGFTDTQYF.

The sample holds a few counts of this clonotype. The J gene is TRBJ2-2, the V gene TRBV5-1; D might be TRBD2 (6 bases). Trimming pared 5 bases from V and 2 bases from J, leaving 13 bases between. Germline loops: CDR1 SGHRS, CDR2 YFSETQ. This CDR3 has 15 residues. This chain's CDR3 is CASRSGTGNTGELFF. Here the CDR3 DNA reads TGCGCCAGCAGGTCCGGGACTGGAAACACCGGGGAGCTGTTTTTT.